This note documents a single TCR beta chain sequence. The target antigen is unknown. Some clones are missing from TCRdb's copy, which holds only in-frame ones; the method was immunoSEQ multiplex PCR. Of some 800,000 clones in the sample, roughly 92% were seen once. Germline CDR1 reads SEHNR; CDR2 reads FQNEAQ (reference sequence). Trimming stripped 2 bases from V and 2 bases from J, with 15 bases between. The CDR3 covers 16 residues. This specimen comes from a study of shared clonotypes between healthy human individuals. Study background: The study drew on a couple of women and three men aged 18 to 49 as donors. Whole-study findings and limits: Although depth was large, rarefaction showed that sequencing of the sorted subsets was incomplete.

Naive CD8 populations comprised CD45RO-negative cells positively selected for CCR7, excluding terminally differentiated effector memory CD45RA+ cells. The chain carries TRBV7-9 and TRBJ2-5; tentatively, D is TRBD2 (7 bases). What was sequenced was naive CD8+ T cells sorted from blood. This receptor was obtained from a man aged 25-45 years in good health. In DNA, the CDR3 is TGTGCCAGCAGCTTACTAAGCGGGACACTGCAAGAGACCCAGTACTTC. Its translation is CASSLLSGTLQETQYF.